Listed here is a single TCR beta chain. The TCR beta CDR3 regions underwent amplification using RNA transcripts as the source. HTBI primers were used for first-round RT-PCR of the TCR CDR3. From the multiplex PCR reads, TCRdb called clonotypes with MiXCR, one entry per CDR3 protein. The data show around 700,000 distinct CDR3 sequences, about 17% seen once. The data stem from a study of T cells in Graves' hyperthyroidism and ophthalmopathy. The receptor comes from a woman between 45 and 60 years old with Graves' hyperthyroidism that later progressed to Graves' ophthalmopathy. Input material: blood.

The CDR3 sequence: CASSLLAGGRDTQYF. For the CDR3, the DNA is TGTGCCAGCAGTTTATTAGCGGGGGGAAGAGATACGCAGTATTTT. The rearrangement links TRBV12-3 or TRBV12-4 to TRBJ2-3; TRBD2 agrees at 10 bases. Trimming at V came to 2 bases and at J to 5 bases, leaving 4 bases not matched to a gene. CDR3 length: 15 residues.